Presented here are 14 T cell receptor beta chains from one specimen sequenced in a study of T cells after yellow fever vaccination. TCRdb fed the 5' RACE reads into MiXCR, producing one record per CDR3 protein. The sample includes a few hundred thousand distinct CDR3 sequences, approximately 8% of them seen just once. The material sequenced was PBMCs, taken roughly seven weeks after the first yellow fever vaccination. The receptors were gathered from a man between 18 and 29 years old who received the YFV17D yellow fever vaccine.

V and J are TRBV7-9 and TRBJ2-4; a possible D gene is TRBD2 (5 bases). The CDR3 spans 15 residues. Germline V gene data show CDR1 as SEHNR and CDR2 as FQNEAQ (reference sequence). With 5 bases removed from V and 3 bases from J, the gap between germline ends came to 14 bases. This chain's CDR3 is CASSAERAGKNIQYF. The CDR3 DNA reads as TGTGCCAGCAGCGCCGAGAGGGCGGGCAAAAACATTCAGTACTTC.

This clonotype has only a few counts. This chain joins TRBV5-1 and TRBJ1-1; D is uncertain. Trimming took 6 bases from V and 2 from J, leaving 11 bases between them. Germline V lookup: CDR1 SGHRS, CDR2 YFSETQ. The CDR3 is 13 residues long. CDR3 region: CASTQRGNTEAFF. As DNA, the CDR3 is TGCGCCAGCACCCAACGGGGAAACACTGAAGCTTTCTTT.

This clonotype was observed a few times. This rearrangement joins TRBV7-9 to TRBJ2-1, with a possible D match to TRBD2 (7 bases). Germline V gives CDR1 SEHNR, CDR2 FQNEAQ (reference sequence). V shed 8 bases and J shed 2 bases, with 19 bases lying between them. There are 16 residues in the CDR3. The CDR3 loop reads CASEGGTRGTYNEQFF. The DNA of the CDR3 is TGTGCCAGCGAGGGGGGGACGAGGGGGACCTACAATGAGCAGTTCTTC.

This clonotype was recorded many times. The rearrangement joins TRBV7-9 to TRBJ1-4; D is undetermined. CDR3 size: 11 residues. From germline, CDR1 is SEHNR and CDR2 FQNEAQ (reference sequence). Deletions cut 5 bases from V and 5 bases from J, with 3 bases between. As DNA, the CDR3 is TGTGCCAGCAGCAGAAATGAAAAACTGTTTTTT. Translating gives CASSRNEKLFF.

This clonotype was counted a few times. V is TRBV24-1 and J is TRBJ2-3; no reliable D call. The CDR3 spans 17 residues. The germline V gene has CDR1 KGHDR and CDR2 SFDVKD. Between the trimmed V and J ends, which lost 3 bases and 0 bases, there was a span of 15 bases. The CDR3 sequence: CATSDPSTTPSTDTQYF. CDR3 DNA sequence: TGTGCCACCAGTGATCCCTCGACAACTCCGAGCACAGATACGCAGTATTTT.

The chain uses TRBV7-2 and TRBJ2-5; the match to TRBD2 covers 8 bases. The ends lost 5 bases at V and 0 bases at J; junction bases unmatched: 8. Germline CDR1 SGHTA, CDR2 FQGNSA. This CDR3 comprises 16 residues. The CDR3 is CASSPGPSGYQETQYF. Written as DNA, the CDR3 is TGTGCCAGCAGCCCCGGGCCTAGCGGGTACCAAGAGACCCAGTACTTC.

The gene calls are TRBV12-3 or TRBV12-4 and TRBJ2-5, with TRBD1 matching 11 bases. The CDR3 is 16 residues long. Trimming cost V 1 base and J 5 bases; bases outside gene matches: 6. CDR3 amino acids: CASSLVGDRGFETQYF. The CDR3 DNA reads as TGTGCCAGCAGTTTAGTCGGGGACAGGGGGTTTGAGACCCAGTACTTC.

A few counts support this clonotype. V is TRBV4-3 and J is TRBJ1-3; no firm D call. Germline CDR1 LGHNA, CDR2 YSLEER. The CDR3 runs to 13 residues. Trimming removed 1 base at V and 8 bases at J, with 9 bases between. This chain's CDR3 is CASSQGLEDTIYF. Here the CDR3 DNA reads TGCGCCAGCAGCCAAGGCTTAGAAGACACCATATATTTT.

V and J are TRBV12-3 or TRBV12-4 and TRBJ2-3, with 13 bases matching TRBD2. Trimming took 6 bases from V and 3 from J; bases not matched to a gene: 6. The CDR3 consists of 16 residues. The CDR3 loop reads CASSLPTSGGTDTQYF. DNA of the CDR3: TGTGCCAGCAGCTTGCCGACTAGCGGGGGGACAGATACGCAGTATTTT.

This clonotype was detected a few times. The chain couples TRBV29-1 to TRBJ2-3; D not certain. Between the trimmed V and J ends, which lost 3 bases and 0 bases, there was a span of 10 bases. Germline loops: CDR1 SQVTM, CDR2 ANQGSEA. The CDR3 is 14 residues long. The CDR3: CSVERTPSTDTQYF. CDR3 bases: TGCAGCGTTGAGCGAACCCCTAGCACAGATACGCAGTATTTT.

The chain combines TRBV5-6 with TRBJ2-7; D is ambiguous. Germline-derived CDR1 and CDR2 are SGHDT and YYEEEE. The length of the CDR3 is 14 residues. Trimming stripped 0 bases from V and 6 bases from J, with 13 bases between. Written as DNA, the CDR3 is TGTGCCAGCAGCTTGGCCTCACCGGTACCCGAGCAGTACGTC. As protein: CASSLASPVPEQYV.

A remark on this clonotype: The junction departs from germline at one end; a sequencing error may be responsible. The chain carries TRBV5-1 and TRBJ1-4; no reliable D call. The CDR3 consists of 17 residues. CDR1 and CDR2 from the germline V gene are SGHRS and YFSETQ. CDR3 DNA sequence: TGCGCCAGCAGCTTGGCCGAAGGTGTCAGAACTCATGAAAAACTGTTTTTT. Translating gives CASSLAEGVRTHEKLFF. Based on the CDR3 plus reference TRBV5-1 and TRBJ1-4, the full variable domain is KAGVTQTPRYLIKTRGQQVTLSCSPISGHRSVSWYQQTPGQGLQFLFEYFSETQRNKGNFPGRFSGRQFSNSRSEMNVSTLELGDSALYLCASSLAEGVRTHEKLFFGSGTQLSVL.

This clonotype was found many times. J is TRBJ2-7 and V is TRBV7-2; no definite D call. V gave up 1 base and J gave up 2 bases, with 12 bases separating them. The CDR3 loop spans 15 amino acids. Germline V gene lookup returns CDR1 SGHTA and CDR2 FQGNSA. The CDR3 reads CASSLEFGPTYEQYV. CDR3 nucleotides: TGTGCCAGCAGCTTAGAGTTTGGGCCCACCTACGAGCAGTACGTC.

This clonotype was seen at least ten times. V gene TRBV28 combines with J gene TRBJ2-7, with 12 bases matching TRBD1. The CDR3 has 12 residues. CDR1 and CDR2 from the germline V gene are MDHEN and SYDVKM. V lost 6 bases, J lost 9 bases, and 3 bases stayed unmatched. CDR3 DNA: TGTGCCAGCAGCCTGGGACAGGGGGCGCAGTACGTC. It encodes CASSLGQGAQYV.